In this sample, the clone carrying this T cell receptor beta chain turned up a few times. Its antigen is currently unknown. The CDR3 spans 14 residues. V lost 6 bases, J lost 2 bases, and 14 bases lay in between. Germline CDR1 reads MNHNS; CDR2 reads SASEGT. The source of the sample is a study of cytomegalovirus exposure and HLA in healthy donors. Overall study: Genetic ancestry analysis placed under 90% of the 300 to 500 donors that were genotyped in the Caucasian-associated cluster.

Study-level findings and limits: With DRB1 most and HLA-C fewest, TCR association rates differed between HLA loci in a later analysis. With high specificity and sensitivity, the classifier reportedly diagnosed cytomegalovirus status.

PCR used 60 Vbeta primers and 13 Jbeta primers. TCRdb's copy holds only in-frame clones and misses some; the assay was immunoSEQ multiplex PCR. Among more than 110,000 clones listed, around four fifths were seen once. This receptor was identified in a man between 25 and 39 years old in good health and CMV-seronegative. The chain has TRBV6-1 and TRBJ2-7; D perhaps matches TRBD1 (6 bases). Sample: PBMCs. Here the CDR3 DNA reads TGTGCCAGCAGCCTACTGGACAGACCCTACGAGCAGTACTTC. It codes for CASSLLDRPYEQYF.